This TCR beta chain was identified in a study of T cell responses to AZD1222 COVID-19 vaccine. Study observations and caveats: The donor cohort was predominantly white British with a female majority, and clonal diversity may have been underestimated. Spike-specific TCR breadth and depth went up after people got two AZD1222 doses.

This clone was observed once. The antigen is undetermined. Profiled with immunoSEQ multiplex PCR; TCRdb holds only in-frame clones, not every one. The data hold about 170,000 clones, with roughly nine tenths observed a single time. The sequence was obtained from an adult in good health. This material consisted of peripheral blood, taken on day 0 of AZD1222 vaccination.

CDR3 DNA sequence: TGCGCCAGCAGCGTTCACCCACAGGGGGTTCAGACTGAAGCTTTCTTT. This translates into CASSVHPQGVQTEAFF. V gene TRBV5-1 combines with J gene TRBJ1-1; 8 bases are shared with TRBD1. This CDR3 has 16 amino acids. V lost 4 bases, J lost 5 bases, and 13 bases stayed unmatched. Per germline, CDR1 SGHRS and CDR2 YFSETQ.